This TCR beta chain was documented in a study of post-analysis software for immune sequencing data. Study context: Recorded disease courses covered relapsing-remitting, secondary progressive and progressive-relapsing multiple sclerosis. Some patients had no subtype annotation. Notes on the study in general: Among multiple sclerosis patients, normalized Chao1 diversity was significantly below that of controls. When patients were compared with controls, four or five TRBV segments were more frequent, TRBV5-6, TRBV5-1 and TRBV20-1 among them. Samples from one preparation batch, clustered by F measure, grouped strongly together.

The CDR3 length is 15 residues. Germline V gene lookup returns CDR1 SGHTA and CDR2 FQGNSA. With 5 bases removed from V and 1 base from J, the gap between germline ends came to 13 bases. Every TCR beta cDNA library bore unique molecular identifiers. About 500,000 cDNA molecules came from about 1 to 10 million T cells. Each CDR3 protein is one row after TCRdb ran MiXCR on the PCR reads. The sample contains over 700,000 distinct CDR3 sequences, 25% to 30% of which appear only once. The table lists this clonotype with many counts. The antigen is not known. The chain links TRBV7-2 to TRBJ2-3; possible D gene TRBD2, 7 bases. The sequencing sample was made of blood. The source is a girl aged 10 to 17 with multiple sclerosis. CDR3 in amino acids: CASSLLGGGTDTQYF. In nucleotides, the CDR3 is TGTGCCAGCAGCCTACTAGGGGGGGGCACAGATACGCAGTATTTT.